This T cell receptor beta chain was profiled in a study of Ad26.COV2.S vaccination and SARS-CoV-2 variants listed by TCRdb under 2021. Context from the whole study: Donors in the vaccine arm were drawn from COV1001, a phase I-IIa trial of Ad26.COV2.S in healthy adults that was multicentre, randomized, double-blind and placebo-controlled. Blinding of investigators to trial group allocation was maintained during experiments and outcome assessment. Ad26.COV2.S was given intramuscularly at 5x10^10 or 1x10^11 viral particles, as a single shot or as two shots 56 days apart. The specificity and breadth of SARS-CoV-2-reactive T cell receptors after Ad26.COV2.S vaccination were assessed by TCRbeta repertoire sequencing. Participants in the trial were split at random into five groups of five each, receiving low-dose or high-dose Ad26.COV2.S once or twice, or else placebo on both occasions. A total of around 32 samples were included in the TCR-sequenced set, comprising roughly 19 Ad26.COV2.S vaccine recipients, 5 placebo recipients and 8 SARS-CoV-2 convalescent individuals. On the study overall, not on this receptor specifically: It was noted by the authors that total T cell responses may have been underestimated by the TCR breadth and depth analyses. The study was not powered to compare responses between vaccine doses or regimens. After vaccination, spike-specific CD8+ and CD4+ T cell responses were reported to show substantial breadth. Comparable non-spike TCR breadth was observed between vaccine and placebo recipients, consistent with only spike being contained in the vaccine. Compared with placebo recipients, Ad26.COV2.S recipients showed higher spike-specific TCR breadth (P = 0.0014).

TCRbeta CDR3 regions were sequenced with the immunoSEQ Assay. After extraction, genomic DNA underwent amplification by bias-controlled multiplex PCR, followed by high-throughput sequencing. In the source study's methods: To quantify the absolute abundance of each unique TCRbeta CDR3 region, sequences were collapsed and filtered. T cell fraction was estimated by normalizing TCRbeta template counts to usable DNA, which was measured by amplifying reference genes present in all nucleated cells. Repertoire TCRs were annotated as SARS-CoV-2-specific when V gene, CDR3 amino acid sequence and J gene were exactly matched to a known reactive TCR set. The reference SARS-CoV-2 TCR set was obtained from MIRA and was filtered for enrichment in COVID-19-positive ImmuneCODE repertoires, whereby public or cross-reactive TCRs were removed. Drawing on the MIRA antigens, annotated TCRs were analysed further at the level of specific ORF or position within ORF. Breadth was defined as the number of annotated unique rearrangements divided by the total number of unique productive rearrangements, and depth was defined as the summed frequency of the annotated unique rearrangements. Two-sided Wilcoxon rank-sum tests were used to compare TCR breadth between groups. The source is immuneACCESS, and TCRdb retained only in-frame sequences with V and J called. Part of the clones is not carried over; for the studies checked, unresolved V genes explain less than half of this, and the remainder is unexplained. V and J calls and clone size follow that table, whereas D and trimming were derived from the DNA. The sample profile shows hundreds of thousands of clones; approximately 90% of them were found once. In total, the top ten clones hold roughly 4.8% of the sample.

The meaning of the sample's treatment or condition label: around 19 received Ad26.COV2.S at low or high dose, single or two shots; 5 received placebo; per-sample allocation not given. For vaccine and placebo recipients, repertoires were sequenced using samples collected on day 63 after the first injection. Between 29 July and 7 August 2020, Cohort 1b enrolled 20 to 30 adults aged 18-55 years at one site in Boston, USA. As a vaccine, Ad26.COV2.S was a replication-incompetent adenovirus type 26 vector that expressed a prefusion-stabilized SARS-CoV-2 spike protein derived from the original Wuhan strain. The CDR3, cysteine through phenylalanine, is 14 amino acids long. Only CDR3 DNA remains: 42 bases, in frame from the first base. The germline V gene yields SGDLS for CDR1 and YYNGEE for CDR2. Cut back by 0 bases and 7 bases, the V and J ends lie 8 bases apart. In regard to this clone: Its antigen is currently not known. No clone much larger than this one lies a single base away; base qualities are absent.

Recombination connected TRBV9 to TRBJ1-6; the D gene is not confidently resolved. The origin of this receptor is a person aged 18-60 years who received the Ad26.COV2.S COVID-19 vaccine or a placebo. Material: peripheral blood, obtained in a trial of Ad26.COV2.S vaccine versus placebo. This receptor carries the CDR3 CASSVDQGNSPLHF. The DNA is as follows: TGTGCCAGCAGCGTAGACCAAGGGAATTCACCCCTCCACTTT. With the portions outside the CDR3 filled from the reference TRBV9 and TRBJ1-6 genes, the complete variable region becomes DSGVTQTPKHLITATGQRVTLRCSPRSGDLSVYWYQQSLDQGLQFLIQYYNGEERAKGNILERFSAQQFPDLHSELNLSSLELGDSALYFCASSVDQGNSPLHFGNGTRLTVT.